In this sample, the clone carrying this T cell receptor (beta chain) turned up many times. Its antigen is still unknown. The data originate from a study of T-cell reconstitution after alpha-beta-depleted transplantation in children. The V and J ends lost 1 base and 4 bases respectively, with 12 bases between them. The CDR3 length is 15 residues. Notes on the study in general: After transplant, high TCRbeta diversity at day 60 in some patients arose from surviving recipient T cells and thymic progenitors. Among T cells one year after transplant, newly produced cells accounted for most counts and diversity. Several hundred rapidly expanded clones from non-depleted graft cells reportedly supplied alpha-beta T cells about two months post-transplant.

For TCRbeta, the library was prepared with unique molecular identifiers. TCRdb re-derived calls from the PCR reads in MiXCR, one entry per CDR3 protein. The sample consists of under 400,000 distinct CDR3 sequences, around 20% of them appearing once. The sample here was PBMCs, mostly from graft donor cells, taken 180 days after TCRalphabeta/CD19-depleted stem cell transplant. This chain connects TRBV12-3 or TRBV12-4 to TRBJ2-3; D is unclear. This TCR came from a male patient younger than 18 who had a stem cell transplant for acute lymphoblastic leukemia, so the T cells may come from the graft donor. CDR3 amino acids: CASSLVGRSPDTQYF. CDR3 in DNA: TGTGCCAGCAGTTTAGTCGGGCGGTCCCCAGATACGCAGTATTTT.